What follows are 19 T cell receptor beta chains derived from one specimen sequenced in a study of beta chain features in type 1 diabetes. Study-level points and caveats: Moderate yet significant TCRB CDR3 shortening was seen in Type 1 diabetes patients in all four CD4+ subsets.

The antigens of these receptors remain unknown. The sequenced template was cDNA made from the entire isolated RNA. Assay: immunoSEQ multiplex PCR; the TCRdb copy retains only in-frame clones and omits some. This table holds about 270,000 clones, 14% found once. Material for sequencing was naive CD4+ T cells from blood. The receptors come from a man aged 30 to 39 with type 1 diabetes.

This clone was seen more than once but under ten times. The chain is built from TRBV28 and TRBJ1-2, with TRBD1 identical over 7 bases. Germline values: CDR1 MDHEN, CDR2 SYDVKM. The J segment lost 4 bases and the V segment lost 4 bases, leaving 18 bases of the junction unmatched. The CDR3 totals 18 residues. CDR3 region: CASSYAPTGAAKIYGYTF. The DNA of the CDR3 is TGTGCCAGCAGTTACGCTCCCACAGGGGCCGCAAAGATCTATGGCTACACCTTC.

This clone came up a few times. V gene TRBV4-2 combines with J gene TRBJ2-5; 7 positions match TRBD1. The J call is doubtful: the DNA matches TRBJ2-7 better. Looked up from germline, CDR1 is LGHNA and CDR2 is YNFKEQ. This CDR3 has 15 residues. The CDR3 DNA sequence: TGTGCCAGCAGCCAGGAACGGACAGGTTCCTACGAGCAGTACTTC. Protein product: CASSQERTGSYEQYF.

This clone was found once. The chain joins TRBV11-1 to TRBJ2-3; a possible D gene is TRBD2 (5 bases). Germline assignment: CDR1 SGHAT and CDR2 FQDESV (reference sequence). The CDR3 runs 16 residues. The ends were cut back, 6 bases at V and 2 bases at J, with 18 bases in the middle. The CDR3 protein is CASSFGGGRYTDTQYF. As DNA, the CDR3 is TGTGCCAGCAGTTTCGGTGGCGGGCGTTACACAGATACGCAGTATTTT.

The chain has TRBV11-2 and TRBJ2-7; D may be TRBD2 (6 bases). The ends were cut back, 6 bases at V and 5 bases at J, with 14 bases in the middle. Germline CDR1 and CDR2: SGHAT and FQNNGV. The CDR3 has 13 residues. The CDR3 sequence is CASRPTGLNEQYF. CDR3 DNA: TGTGCCAGCAGACCGACGGGACTCAACGAGCAGTACTTC.

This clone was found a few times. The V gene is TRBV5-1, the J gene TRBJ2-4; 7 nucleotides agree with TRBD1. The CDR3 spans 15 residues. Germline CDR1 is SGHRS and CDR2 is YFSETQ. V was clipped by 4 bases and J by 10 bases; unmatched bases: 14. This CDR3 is CASSTLAIEQGIQYF. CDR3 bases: TGCGCCAGCAGCACTTTAGCGATCGAACAGGGGATTCAGTACTTC.

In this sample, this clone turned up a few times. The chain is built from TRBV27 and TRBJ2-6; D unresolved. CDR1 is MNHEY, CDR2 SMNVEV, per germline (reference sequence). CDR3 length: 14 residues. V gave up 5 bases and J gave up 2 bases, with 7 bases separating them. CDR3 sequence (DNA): TGTGCCAGCAGTCCCGAGGCTGGGGCCAACGTCCTGACTTTC. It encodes CASSPEAGANVLTF.

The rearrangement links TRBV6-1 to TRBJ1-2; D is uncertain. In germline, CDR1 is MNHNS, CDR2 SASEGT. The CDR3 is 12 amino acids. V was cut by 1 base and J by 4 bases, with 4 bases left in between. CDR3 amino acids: CASSEGSYGYTF. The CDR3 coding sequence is TGTGCCAGCAGTGAAGGCAGCTATGGCTACACCTTC.

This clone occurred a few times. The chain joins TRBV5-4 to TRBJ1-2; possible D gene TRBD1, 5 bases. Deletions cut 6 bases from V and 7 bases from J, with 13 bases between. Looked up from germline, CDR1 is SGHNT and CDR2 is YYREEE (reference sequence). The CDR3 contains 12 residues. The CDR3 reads CASNPAGSGYTF. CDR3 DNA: TGTGCCAGCAACCCTGCAGGGTCTGGCTACACCTTC.

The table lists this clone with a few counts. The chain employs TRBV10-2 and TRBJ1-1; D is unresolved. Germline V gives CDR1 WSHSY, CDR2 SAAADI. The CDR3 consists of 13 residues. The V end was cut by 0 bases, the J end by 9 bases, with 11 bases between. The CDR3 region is CASSESRVLKAFF. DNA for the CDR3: TGCGCCAGCAGTGAGTCTCGGGTTCTGAAAGCTTTCTTT.

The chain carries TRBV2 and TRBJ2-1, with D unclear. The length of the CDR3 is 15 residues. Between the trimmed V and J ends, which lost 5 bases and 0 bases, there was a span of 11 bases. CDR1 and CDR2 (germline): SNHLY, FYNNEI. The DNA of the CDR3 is TGTGCCAGCAGTCGCCGACTCATCTCCTACAATGAGCAGTTCTTC. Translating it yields CASSRRLISYNEQFF.

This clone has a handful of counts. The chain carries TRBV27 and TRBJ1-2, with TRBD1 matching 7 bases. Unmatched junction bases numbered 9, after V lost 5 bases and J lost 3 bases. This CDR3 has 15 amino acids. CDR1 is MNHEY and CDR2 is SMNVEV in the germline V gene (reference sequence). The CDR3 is CASSEQGNGDYGYTF. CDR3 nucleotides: TGTGCCAGCAGTGAACAGGGGAACGGTGACTATGGCTACACCTTC.

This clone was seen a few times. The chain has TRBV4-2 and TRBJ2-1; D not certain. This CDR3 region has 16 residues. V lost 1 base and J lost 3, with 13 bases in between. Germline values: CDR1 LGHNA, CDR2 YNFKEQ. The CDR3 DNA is TGTGCCAGCAGCCAAGCCTCACTCCCCCTCTACAATGAGCAGTTCTTC. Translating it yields CASSQASLPLYNEQFF.

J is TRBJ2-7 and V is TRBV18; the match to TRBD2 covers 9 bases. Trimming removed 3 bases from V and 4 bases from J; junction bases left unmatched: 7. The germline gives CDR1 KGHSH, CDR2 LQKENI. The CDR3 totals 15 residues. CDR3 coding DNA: TGTGCCAGCTCACCTTCAGCGGGAGGTCGATACGAGCAGTACTTC. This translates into CASSPSAGGRYEQYF.

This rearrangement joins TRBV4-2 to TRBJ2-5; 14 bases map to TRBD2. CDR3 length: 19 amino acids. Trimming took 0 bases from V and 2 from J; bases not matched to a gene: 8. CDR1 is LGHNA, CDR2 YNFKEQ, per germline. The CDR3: CASSQDPGLAGGVQETQYF. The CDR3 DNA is TGTGCCAGCAGCCAAGATCCAGGACTAGCGGGAGGAGTACAAGAGACCCAGTACTTC.

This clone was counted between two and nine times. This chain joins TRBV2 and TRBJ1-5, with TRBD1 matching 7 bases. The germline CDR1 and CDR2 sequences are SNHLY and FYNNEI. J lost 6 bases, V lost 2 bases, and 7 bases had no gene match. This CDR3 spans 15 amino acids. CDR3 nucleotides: TGTGCCAGCAGTGAAAGTTTAGGGGGCGGTCAGCCCCAGCATTTT. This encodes CASSESLGGGQPQHF.

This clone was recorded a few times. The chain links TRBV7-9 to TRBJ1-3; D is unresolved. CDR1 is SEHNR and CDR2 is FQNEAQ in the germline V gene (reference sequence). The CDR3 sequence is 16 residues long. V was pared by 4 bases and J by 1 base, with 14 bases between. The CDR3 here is CASSSAAVGSGNTIYF. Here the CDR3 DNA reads TGTGCCAGCAGCTCCGCGGCGGTTGGGTCTGGAAACACCATATATTTT.

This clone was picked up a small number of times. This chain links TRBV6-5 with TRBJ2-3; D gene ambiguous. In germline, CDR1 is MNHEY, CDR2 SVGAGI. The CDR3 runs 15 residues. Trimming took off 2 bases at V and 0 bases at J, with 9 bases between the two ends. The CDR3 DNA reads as TGTGCCAGCAGTTACGGGCAGATGAGCACAGATACGCAGTATTTT. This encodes CASSYGQMSTDTQYF.

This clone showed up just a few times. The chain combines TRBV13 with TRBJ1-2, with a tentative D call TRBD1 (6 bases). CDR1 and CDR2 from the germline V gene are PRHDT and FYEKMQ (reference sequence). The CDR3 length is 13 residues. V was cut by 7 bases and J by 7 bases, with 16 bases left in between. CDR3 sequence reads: CASKDSFRRGYTF. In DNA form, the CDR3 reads TGTGCCAGCAAGGACAGTTTTAGGCGTGGCTACACCTTC.

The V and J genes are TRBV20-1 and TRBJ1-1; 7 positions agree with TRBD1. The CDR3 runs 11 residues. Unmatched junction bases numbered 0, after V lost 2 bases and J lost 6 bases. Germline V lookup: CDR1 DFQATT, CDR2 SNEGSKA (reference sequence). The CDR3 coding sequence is TGCAGTGCTAGAAGGGGGCCTGAAGCTTTCTTT. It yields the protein CSARRGPEAFF.